Presented here are 2 T cell receptor beta chains from one specimen sequenced in a study of blood T cell repertoires in COVID-19. The table came from immunoSEQ multiplex PCR; TCRdb's copy has only in-frame clones and leaves some out. This sample has approximately 260,000 clones; 70% to 90% occur once, and the top ten carry approximately 11%. The specimen was peripheral blood. The source is a woman in her 70s with acute or convalescent COVID-19.

This chain uses TRBV7-8 with TRBJ2-1; possible D gene TRBD2, 5 bases. CDR1 SGHVS and CDR2 FQNEAQ come from the germline V gene. This CDR3 spans 14 amino acids. V was clipped by 5 bases and J by 7 bases, with 15 bases between them. The DNA of the CDR3 is TGTGCCAGCAGCCTCGGCGGGTCAGGAAATGAGCAGTTCTTC. Protein: CASSLGGSGNEQFF.

This chain joins TRBV5-1 and TRBJ1-2; TRBD1 aligns across 8 bases. The CDR3 runs to 14 residues. The germline gives CDR1 SGHRS, CDR2 YFSETQ. V lost 7 bases, J lost 8 bases, and 13 bases stayed unmatched. The DNA of the CDR3 is TGCGCCAGCGCTGAAGGTCCAGGGGGCGCCGGCTACACCTTC. Its protein is CASAEGPGGAGYTF.